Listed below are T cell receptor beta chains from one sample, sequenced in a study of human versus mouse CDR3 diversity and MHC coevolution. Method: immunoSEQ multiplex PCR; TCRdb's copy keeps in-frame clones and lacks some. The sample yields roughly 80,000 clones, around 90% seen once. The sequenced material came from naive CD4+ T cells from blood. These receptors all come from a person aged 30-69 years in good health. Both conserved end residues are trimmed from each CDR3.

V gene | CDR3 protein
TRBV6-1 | ASSEARIASNQPQH
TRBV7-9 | ASSLGIGGIAF
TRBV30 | AWSVTVRGNTIY
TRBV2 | ASSGRRGGTTRSTDTQY
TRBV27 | ASSRQSAPAWEY
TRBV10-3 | AIRGTADSPLH
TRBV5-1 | ASGPGVNYGYT
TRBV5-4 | ASSPTSGRTDTQY
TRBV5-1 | ASSLRLAGGGGETQY
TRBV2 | ASSWEHPSNYGYT
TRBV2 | ASSEERGQY
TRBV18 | ASSPTTGYTEAF
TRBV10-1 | ASSASRDRGPDTQY
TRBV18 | ASSPPTGNNSPLH
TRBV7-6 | ARRFGREGKDTQY
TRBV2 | ASSSSATNEKLF
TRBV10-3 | AISEWGEGRNEQF
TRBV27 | ASSPGGGRAYEQF
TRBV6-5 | ASSYSGVGSYEQY
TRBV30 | AWSGPGLAVGSGANVLT
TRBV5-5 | ASSSYRDSMNTEAF
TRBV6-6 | ASSGSGGRGGYT
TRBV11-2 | ASRIPGTGLTDTQY
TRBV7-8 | ASSLARARGRDEKLF
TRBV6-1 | ASSEAPGRVGELF
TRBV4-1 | ASSHYRGANTEAF
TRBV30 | AWRTAGSPGRAEAF
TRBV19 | ASSRSGRAFAKNIQY
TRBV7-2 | ASSIGTGGTYEQY
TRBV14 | ASSLGGGWPNEQF
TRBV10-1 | ASSEGGRYEQY
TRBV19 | ASNSQGGEQY
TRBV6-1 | ASCRGVGNTIY
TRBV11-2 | ASSLERGGWTGELF
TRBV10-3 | AIRPGTGVYTEAF
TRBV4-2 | ASSPQEGLYNEQF
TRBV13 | ASSQAGEQF
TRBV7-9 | ASSLGGTTGVHSPLH
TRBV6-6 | ASRRTSGKYEQY
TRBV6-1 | ASSVTGDRGQPQH
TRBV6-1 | TSRKDRDGQPQH
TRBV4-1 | ASSQAEADTQY
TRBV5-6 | ASSPSAKLRDRVYEQY
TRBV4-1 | ASRPSGGAGTGELF
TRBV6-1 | ASRTSGSVGEQY
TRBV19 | ASSMTGFFSTDTQY
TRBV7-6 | ASSLTGQGSYTEAF
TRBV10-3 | ASAPGVQGQPQH
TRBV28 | ASSLSGTSGYEQY